This T cell receptor (beta chain) was sequenced in a study of vaccination and CD4 T cells after COVID-19 (dated by TCRdb to 2021 to 2024). Some background on the complete study: Every convalescent patient had a positive nasal swab PCR test for SARS-CoV-2, with mild disease in nine patients and severe disease in one. The spike-specific CD4+ TCR repertoire was compared before and after mRNA vaccination in about nine COVID-19 convalescent patients and a few infection-naive healthy vaccine recipients. Post-vaccine blood samples were collected a median of 72 days after the second vaccine dose, ranging from about 13 to 250 days. Overlapping spike peptide pools from SARS-CoV-2 and from the common cold coronaviruses HCoV-NL63, HCoV-OC43 and HCoV-229E were used as culture stimuli. In control cultures, a CEFX viral epitope pool was used as positive control, an HIV-1 Nef peptide pool was used as negative control, or no peptide was added. In the convalescent cohort there were six males and four females, among whom were two Hispanic individuals, seven Caucasians, two Asians and one multiracial person. Post-COVID blood samples were collected from convalescent patients a median of approximately 93 days after diagnosis, with a range of about 30 to 161 days. Participants received two doses of either the Pfizer-BioNTech BNT162b2 vaccine (n=8) or the Moderna mRNA-1273 vaccine (n=2). On the study overall, not on this receptor specifically: An increase in the median number of SARS-CoV-2-reactive clonotypes from approximately 20 after infection to about 39 after vaccination was observed, but the change was not found to be significant. Of the vaccine-specific clones found in convalescent patients, nearly all (304 of 307) were mono-reactive for SARS-CoV-2 spike instead of being cross-reactive with common cold coronaviruses. Relatively few convalescent patients were included in the study, and early timepoints after natural infection were not analyzed. Among the post-vaccine SARS-CoV-2-reactive clones in convalescent patients, a median 86.3% showed up only after vaccination, which suggests vaccine-specific priming.

Library preparation used PCR. DNA from cultured CD4+ T cells was subjected to TCR sequencing with the Oncomine TCR Beta short-read assay at the Johns Hopkins FTIC core. The QIAamp micro DNA kit was used to extract genomic DNA from the cultured CD4+ T cells. Oncomine TCR Beta libraries made from cultured CD4+ T cells were pooled using unique dual indexes and sequenced on an Illumina iSeq 100. The paper's processing steps were these. Non-productive sequences were removed, and CDR3s not starting with C, not ending with F or W, or shorter than 7 amino acids were discarded. Antigen-specific clonotypes were identified with the MANAFEST web application by comparing peptide-stimulated wells with reference and other culture wells. To be called positive, a clone needed an FDR below 0.05, an odds ratio above 5, and a productive frequency above 0.1% in at least two of three replicate wells. A clonotype was classed as cross-reactive if the clonotype showed significant expansion both in SARS-CoV-2 spike wells and in at least one common cold coronavirus spike condition. Using R version 3.6.1, CDR3 homology was evaluated through Levenshtein distances (stringdist) along with unrooted phylogenetic trees (ape). TCRdb itself trimmed the public reads at Q25 with fastp, ran MiXCR and retained productive beta chains. Each entry is one CDR3 protein sequence, shown with its most common DNA and genes. TCRdb's processing, not the authors' own work, is the source of the V and J calls. The sample table holds approximately 3,500 distinct CDR3 sequences, of which approximately 16% were seen once. The top ten clones comprise around 15% of the sample.

Measured from the cysteine to the phenylalanine, the CDR3 is 15 residues long. CDR3 DNA is the only sequence kept; it has 45 bases, read in frame from the first base. CDR1 DFQATT and CDR2 SNEGSKA were looked up in the germline V gene (reference sequence). V was cut back by 4 bases and J by 0 bases, leaving a gap of 13 bases between them. This clonotype is regarded as medium-sized (0.01 to 0.1%). Its binding antigen is unknown. Base qualities were left out, and no much larger clone turns up one base away. The treatment or condition tag for this specimen amounts to: approximately 9-day PBMC culture with coronavirus spike peptide pools or control peptides (ViraFEST assay). The ViraFEST assay, used in the study, expanded antigen-specific T cells with peptide pools and then identified the expanded clonotypes through TCR sequencing. The positive SARS-CoV-2 PCR tests of the convalescent patients were dated from March to December 2020, before the Alpha, Beta and Delta variants emerged in the United States. PBMCs were cultured at about 2 million per well in IMDM supplemented with about 5% human AB serum and around 9.5 IU/ml IL-2, with about 9 ug/ml peptide pools added. Half of the culture medium was replaced with fresh IL-2-containing medium on days 3 and 7. After approximately 11 days of culture, CD4+ T cells were isolated by negative selection with the EasySep CD4+ T cell isolation kit. Ficoll-Paque Plus gradient centrifugation was used to isolate PBMCs from whole blood, and the isolated PBMCs were then either used fresh or cryopreserved at -140C. In general, triplicate wells were set up for every culture condition.

Sequencing used CD4+ T cells from blood, cultured in vitro. This TCR came from a human donor who had recovered from COVID-19. The sequence links TRBV20-1 to TRBJ1-5; TRBD1 is possibly the D segment (5 matching bases). The CDR3 protein is CSATDSPYSNQPQHF. DNA sequence: TGCAGTGCTACCGACAGCCCTTATAGCAATCAGCCCCAGCATTTT.